Shown below are 31 T cell receptor beta chains from a single sample sequenced in a study of T cells in Graves' hyperthyroidism and ophthalmopathy. RNA transcripts were the template for amplifying TCR beta CDR3 regions. First-round RT-PCR of the TCR CDR3 relied on the HTBI primer set. Using its own MiXCR run on the multiplex PCR reads, TCRdb lists one record per CDR3 protein. The data contain around 420,000 distinct CDR3 sequences, roughly an eighth of them singletons. Material for sequencing was blood. All receptors derive from a woman aged 18-35 years with Graves' hyperthyroidism.

This clonotype was seen more than once but under ten times. The V gene is TRBV20-1, the J gene TRBJ2-5; 8 nucleotides match TRBD2. J was trimmed by 2 bases and V by 0 bases; bases with no gene match: 5. CDR3 length: 15 residues. From germline, CDR1 is DFQATT and CDR2 SNEGSKA (reference sequence). The CDR3 nucleotides read TGCAGTGCTAGAGAGACTAGCGTGCCTCAAGAGACCCAGTACTTC. This encodes CSARETSVPQETQYF.

This clonotype appeared many times. This chain links TRBV12-3 or TRBV12-4 with TRBJ2-5; possibly TRBD1 for D (5 bases). Between the trimmed V and J ends, which lost 3 bases and 7 bases, there was a span of 15 bases. This CDR3 is built from 14 residues. The CDR3 region has the DNA TGTGCCAGCAGTTTCACAGGTCCTGGTGCGACCCAGTACTTC. Its translation: CASSFTGPGATQYF.

The chain recombines TRBV28 with TRBJ1-5, with D perhaps matching TRBD1 (5 bases). The CDR3 is 15 amino acids. V was shortened by 7 bases and J by 4 bases, with 17 bases between the two germline ends. Germline assignment: CDR1 MDHEN and CDR2 SYDVKM. CDR3 amino acids: CASIRDGFWNQPQHF. In DNA, the CDR3 is TGTGCCAGCATCCGGGACGGCTTTTGGAATCAGCCCCAGCATTTT.

In its sample, this clonotype was seen once. V gene TRBV5-1 combines with J gene TRBJ1-1; 8 nucleotides align to TRBD1. Germline lookup yields CDR1 SGHRS and CDR2 YFSETQ. V was clipped by 0 bases and J by 5 bases; unmatched bases: 6. The CDR3 length is 15 residues. For the CDR3, the DNA is TGCGCCAGCAGCTTGGTTGCAGGGGGCTGGACTGAAGCTTTCTTT. This translates into CASSLVAGGWTEAFF.

This clonotype was observed a few times. The CDR3 end shows no conserved phenylalanine or tryptophan, and so a read error is likely. This sequence joins TRBV20-1 and TRBJ1-2, with D uncertain. V lost 6 bases, J lost 1 base, and 9 bases lay in between. CDR1 DFQATT and CDR2 SNEGSKA come from the germline V gene (reference sequence). The CDR3 spans 12 residues. DNA for the CDR3: TGCAGTGCCGAGGAGGGTAACTATGGCTACACCCTC. Its translation: CSAEEGNYGYTL.

This clonotype was seen more than once but under ten times. This chain links TRBV6-1 with TRBJ1-3; D is unclear. CDR3 length: 15 residues. V was trimmed by 5 bases and J by 0 bases, leaving 11 bases between them. The germline V gene encodes CDR1 MNHNS and CDR2 SASEGT. CDR3 nucleotide sequence: TGTGCCAGCAGTTCGAAGTTACTCTCTGGAAACACCATATATTTT. It specifies CASSSKLLSGNTIYF.

This clonotype appeared a few times. The V call is TRBV9, the J call TRBJ1-1; D remains unclear. The CDR3 runs to 15 residues. The V gene lost 0 bases and the J gene lost 0 bases, with 9 bases spanning the gap. Germline CDR1 SGDLS, CDR2 YYNGEE. CDR3 sequence (DNA): TGTGCCAGCAGCGTAGGAAACTCGCTGAACACTGAAGCTTTCTTT. Its protein is CASSVGNSLNTEAFF.

The sample holds many counts of this clonotype. This chain connects TRBV5-5 to TRBJ1-5; D perhaps matches TRBD1 (5 bases). This CDR3 has 14 residues. The V and J ends lost 1 base and 7 bases respectively, with 12 bases between them. Germline V gene lookup returns CDR1 SGHKS and CDR2 YYEKEE (reference sequence). CDR3 bases: TGTGCCAGCAGCTTGACCTGGGGGGACCAGCCCCAGCATTTT. It translates to CASSLTWGDQPQHF.

In this sample, this clonotype turned up many times. The genes are TRBV18 and TRBJ1-1; D is uncertain. This CDR3 has 15 amino acids. Deletions cut 4 bases from V and 5 bases from J, with 17 bases between. Germline CDR1 and CDR2: KGHSH and LQKENI. Here the CDR3 reads CASSRPEGKATEAFF. The CDR3 bases are TGTGCCAGCTCACGACCAGAGGGTAAAGCGACTGAAGCTTTCTTT.

This clonotype has a count of ten or more. This chain connects TRBV5-1 to TRBJ2-3; D remains ambiguous. The length of the CDR3 is 12 residues. Germline V CDR1 and CDR2: SGHRS, YFSETQ. Trimming took off 0 bases at V and 4 bases at J, with 3 bases between the two ends. CDR3 nucleotide sequence: TGCGCCAGCAGCTTGGCCTCAGATACGCAGTATTTT. This codes for CASSLASDTQYF.

This clonotype has a handful of counts. V gene TRBV4-2 combines with J gene TRBJ2-5; D might be TRBD2 (6 bases). Trimming cost V 1 base and J 5 bases, with 17 bases left between them. The CDR3 is 16 amino acids. CDR1 and CDR2 from the germline V gene are LGHNA and YNFKEQ. The CDR3: CASSQASASASETQYF. The CDR3 coding sequence is TGTGCCAGCAGCCAAGCGAGTGCTAGCGCGTCGGAGACCCAGTACTTC.

This clonotype was recorded many times. This chain links TRBV27 with TRBJ2-4, with D maybe TRBD1 (6 bases). There are 16 residues in the CDR3. Germline V CDR1 and CDR2: MNHEY, SMNVEV (reference sequence). Trimming took 0 bases from V and 5 from J, leaving 14 bases between them. CDR3 coding DNA: TGTGCCAGCAGTTTATCGGGTGTCAGGGGAGAAAACATTCAGTACTTC. Translation: CASSLSGVRGENIQYF.

This clonotype was recorded many times. The rearrangement joins TRBV6-1 to TRBJ1-5; no clear D. Trimming took off 1 base at V and 1 base at J, with 11 bases between the two ends. CDR1 is MNHNS, CDR2 SASEGT, per germline. The CDR3 is 16 residues long. This chain's CDR3 is CASSEETGWSNQPQHF. DNA of the CDR3: TGTGCCAGCAGTGAAGAAACCGGGTGGAGCAATCAGCCCCAGCATTTT.

This chain uses TRBV2 with TRBJ2-6; 8 positions agree with TRBD1. CDR3 length: 18 amino acids. The V and J ends lost 7 bases and 0 bases, in that order; junction bases with no gene match: 11. The germline V gene has CDR1 SNHLY and CDR2 FYNNEI. Written as DNA, the CDR3 is TGTGCCAGCACGAGACAGGGGCCGAATCCCTCTGGGGCCAACGTCCTGACTTTC. Translation gives CASTRQGPNPSGANVLTF.

In its sample, this clonotype was seen a few times. The V and J genes are TRBV11-2 and TRBJ1-2; TRBD1 agrees at 11 bases. The CDR3 has 16 amino acids. Trimming removed 5 bases from V and 8 bases from J; junction bases left unmatched: 13. In germline, CDR1 is SGHAT, CDR2 FQNNGV. This CDR3 reads CASSPGGQGGLEGYTF. In DNA, the CDR3 is TGTGCCAGCAGCCCGGGGGGACAGGGGGGTTTGGAGGGCTACACCTTC.

At least ten counts were recorded for this clonotype. The rearrangement joins TRBV30 to TRBJ1-1; 8 bases line up with TRBD1. The CDR3 is 14 residues long. The V and J ends lost 5 bases and 0 bases, in that order; junction bases with no gene match: 5. The V gene's germline CDR1 is GTSNPN and CDR2 SVGIG (reference sequence). The CDR3 is CAWVRDRMNTEAFF. The CDR3, as DNA: TGTGCCTGGGTAAGGGACAGGATGAACACTGAAGCTTTCTTT. Supplemented by reference TRBV30 and TRBJ1-1, the full variable domain reads SQTIHQWPATLVQPVGSPLSLECTVEGTSNPNLYWYRQAAGRGLQLLFYSVGIGQISSEVPQNLSASRPQDRQFILSSKKLLLSDSGFYLCAWVRDRMNTEAFFGQGTRLTVV.

Many counts were recorded for this clonotype. This chain uses TRBV10-3 with TRBJ2-1; 7 bases line up with TRBD1. V dropped 3 bases and J dropped 4; count of bases not matched to a gene: 3. Per germline, CDR1 ENHRY and CDR2 SYGVKD. This CDR3 has 14 residues. The CDR3 DNA is TGTGCCATCAGTGACACAGGGGATTACAATGAGCAGTTCTTC. Its protein product is CAISDTGDYNEQFF.

This clonotype was seen more than once but under ten times. One end of the junction fails to match germline, which may point to a read error. This sequence joins TRBV27 and TRBJ2-3, with 9 bases aligning to TRBD1. CDR3 length: 14 residues. Germline V gives CDR1 MNHEY, CDR2 SMNVEV (reference sequence). The DNA for the CDR3 is TGTGCCTGCAGGACAGGGGCAAACACAGATACGCAGTATTTT. Its translation is CACRTGANTDTQYF.

This clonotype was detected many times. This rearrangement joins TRBV6-2 or TRBV6-3 to TRBJ2-1; D is perhaps TRBD1 or TRBD2 (5 bases each). There are 15 residues in the CDR3. The germline CDR1 and CDR2 sequences are MNHEY and SVGEGT. Trimming took off 4 bases at V and 0 bases at J, with 10 bases between the two ends. This chain's CDR3 is CASSSSGHSYNEQFF. The CDR3 DNA sequence: TGTGCCAGCAGTTCCAGCGGACACTCCTACAATGAGCAGTTCTTC.

This rearrangement joins TRBV6-1 to TRBJ2-5; no definite D call. CDR1 MNHNS and CDR2 SASEGT come from the germline V gene. This CDR3 contains 12 residues. Trimming took off 6 bases at V and 5 bases at J, with 10 bases between the two ends. Here the CDR3 DNA reads TGTGCCAGCAGATCCTATTTTGAGACCCAGTACTTC. Translation gives CASRSYFETQYF.

Ten or more counts support this clonotype. The rearrangement joins TRBV12-3 or TRBV12-4 to TRBJ2-1; 11 bases align to TRBD1. The junction had 11 bases not matched to a gene; V was cut back by 8 bases and J by 8 bases. The CDR3 is 15 amino acids. DNA of the CDR3: TGTGCCAGCGTACCCCGGGACAGGGGGTTATATGAGCAGTTCTTC. Protein: CASVPRDRGLYEQFF.

For this clonotype: A read error may explain this, as a much larger clone is one base away. The final CDR3 position lacks the conserved phenylalanine or tryptophan, pointing to a likely read error. This chain links TRBV13 with TRBJ2-1, with 7 bases matching TRBD1. The CDR3 sequence is 15 residues long. Germline CDR1 and CDR2: PRHDT and FYEKMQ (reference sequence). J was trimmed by 6 bases and V by 1 base; bases with no gene match: 6. The CDR3 loop is CASSLVRDSSNEQFC. CDR3 bases: TGTGCCAGCAGCTTAGTCCGGGACAGTAGCAATGAGCAGTTCTGC.

This sequence joins TRBV28 and TRBJ2-2; 7 bases map to TRBD1. The CDR3 has 18 residues. Trimming removed 4 bases from V and 0 bases from J; junction bases left unmatched: 11. The germline V gene encodes CDR1 MDHEN and CDR2 SYDVKM. The CDR3 DNA reads TGTGCCAGCAGTTACTCTAAAGGGCAGGGGGCGAACACCGGGGAGCTGTTTTTT. Amino acids: CASSYSKGQGANTGELFF.

This clonotype was seen many times. The V call is TRBV12-3 or TRBV12-4, the J call TRBJ1-1; D gene uncertain. The CDR3 has 12 residues. With 3 bases removed from V and 7 bases from J, the gap between germline ends came to 9 bases. The CDR3 nucleotides are TGTGCCAGCAGTTTCAGAGGGCTTGAAGCTTTCTTT. This codes for CASSFRGLEAFF.

This clonotype was counted a few times. The chain combines TRBV9 with TRBJ2-7; D is ambiguous. This CDR3 is 14 amino acids long. Germline V gene lookup returns CDR1 SGDLS and CDR2 YYNGEE. Trimming removed 0 bases at V and 3 bases at J, with 10 bases between. In DNA, the CDR3 is TGTGCCAGCAGCGTAGTTCCAGGAGACTACGAGCAGTACTTC. Protein sequence: CASSVVPGDYEQYF. Using reference TRBV9 and TRBJ2-7 for the parts outside the CDR3, the full variable domain is DSGVTQTPKHLITATGQRVTLRCSPRSGDLSVYWYQQSLDQGLQFLIQYYNGEERAKGNILERFSAQQFPDLHSELNLSSLELGDSALYFCASSVVPGDYEQYFGPGTRLTVT.

This sequence joins TRBV20-1 and TRBJ1-3; no definite D call. Germline V gives CDR1 DFQATT, CDR2 SNEGSKA (reference sequence). Trimming took off 5 bases at V and 0 bases at J, with 14 bases between the two ends. The CDR3 runs 15 residues. CDR3 DNA: TGCAGTGCTTCCCCCGGACGCAGCTCTGGAAACACCATATATTTT. This codes for CSASPGRSSGNTIYF.

Concerning this clonotype: This sequence may be a read error, since a much larger clone differs from it by one base. This chain connects TRBV7-8 to TRBJ2-2; 9 nucleotides align to TRBD2. CDR3 length: 13 residues. With V trimmed by 10 bases and J by 4 bases, 4 bases remained unmatched. CDR1 SGHVS and CDR2 FQNEAQ come from the germline V gene. DNA for the CDR3: TGTGCCACCCTAGCGGGAAGCACCGGGGAGCTGTTTTTT. Protein: CATLAGSTGELFF.

The rearrangement links TRBV6-1 to TRBJ1-2, with a possible D match to TRBD1 (5 bases). The germline V gene encodes CDR1 MNHNS and CDR2 SASEGT. CDR3 length equals 12 residues. Trimming cost V 8 bases and J 7 bases, with 14 bases left between them. The CDR3 DNA sequence: TGTGCCAGCTCACCAGGGTTTTCTGGCTACACCTTC. Protein product: CASSPGFSGYTF.

This clonotype has at least ten counts. This CDR3 reads CASSFHLARRETQYF. The CDR3 nucleotides are TGTGCCAGCAGTTTTCACTTAGCGCGGCGAGAGACCCAGTACTTC. The rearrangement joins TRBV27 to TRBJ2-5, with a weak D call TRBD2 (5 bases). With 3 bases removed from V and 4 bases from J, the gap between germline ends came to 15 bases. Germline CDR1 and CDR2: MNHEY and SMNVEV (reference sequence). The CDR3 consists of 15 residues.

This clonotype was seen a few times. The rearrangement uses TRBV29-1 and TRBJ1-1, with D possibly being TRBD1 (5 bases). CDR3 length: 13 amino acids. The germline V gene has CDR1 SQVTM and CDR2 ANQGSEA. The V end lost 1 base, the J end lost 5 bases, and 11 bases lay between the germline ends. The CDR3 nucleotides are TGCAGCGTTGAAGCGGGGCAAACAACTGAAGCTTTCTTT. Its protein is CSVEAGQTTEAFF.

This clonotype has at least ten counts. V and J are TRBV12-3 or TRBV12-4 and TRBJ1-4, with TRBD1 matching over 10 bases. V lost 5 bases to trimming and J lost 8 bases; unmatched junction nucleotides: 8. The CDR3 is made up of 15 amino acids. The CDR3 DNA sequence: TGTGCCAGCAGTCCCCCGGGACAGGGGAGGGAAAAACTGTTTTTT. It codes for CASSPPGQGREKLFF.